This is a list of T cell receptor beta chains from one sample in a study of T cell responses to AZD1222 COVID-19 vaccine. TCRdb's table, derived via immunoSEQ multiplex PCR, lists solely in-frame clones and lacks some. In the table there are about 130,000 clones, 87% of which are singletons. The starting material was peripheral blood, obtained on day 0 of AZD1222 vaccination. These receptors came from an adult in good health. CDR3s include the opening cysteine and the closing phenylalanine or tryptophan. D genes are given only for firm matches. Rows give clone size only sometimes, using once, few, many, or a class for an expanded clone.

TRBJ2-5 | TRBV3-1/TRBV3-2 | NA | NA | CASSPNRAGSRETQYF | TGTGCCAGCAGCCCAAATAGGGCGGGGTCACGGGAGACCCAGTACTTC
TRBJ2-2 | TRBV6-2/TRBV6-3 | NA | NA | CASSYPSGRNTGELFF | TGTGCCAGCAGTTATCCCAGCGGGCGTAACACCGGGGAGCTGTTTTTT
TRBJ2-7 | TRBV7-2 | NA | NA | CASSLKGAYEQYF | TGTGCCAGCAGCTTAAAGGGAGCCTACGAGCAGTACTTC
TRBJ1-1 | TRBV7-3 | NA | NA | CASSLTKPEAFF | TGTGCCAGCAGCTTAACCAAGCCTGAAGCTTTCTTT
TRBJ2-2 | TRBV3-1/TRBV3-2 | NA | TRBD2 | CASSRGLAGRNTGELFF | TGTGCCAGCAGCCGAGGACTAGCGGGGAGAAACACCGGGGAGCTGTTTTTT
TRBJ2-1 | TRBV7-9 | NA | TRBD2 | CASSLGLAGGVEQFF | TGTGCCAGCAGCTTAGGCCTAGCGGGAGGAGTTGAGCAGTTCTTC
TRBJ1-5 | TRBV18 | NA | TRBD1 | CASSPDRAVQPQHF | TGTGCCAGCTCACCGGACAGGGCGGTCCAGCCCCAGCATTTT
TRBJ2-1 | TRBV11-2 | once | NA | CASSLDPSPGHNEQFF | TGTGCCAGCAGCTTAGACCCCTCCCCCGGCCACAATGAGCAGTTCTTC
TRBJ2-7 | TRBV5-6 | NA | TRBD1 | CASTRTGWYEQYF | TGTGCCAGCACCCGGACAGGGTGGTACGAGCAGTACTTC
TRBJ2-7 | TRBV4-2 | NA | TRBD2 | CASSSAEGLADYEQYF | TGTGCCAGCAGCTCTGCGGAGGGACTAGCAGACTACGAGCAGTACTTC
TRBJ2-1 | TRBV6-6 | NA | TRBD2 | CASSGGLAGLNEQFF | TGTGCCAGCAGTGGGGGACTAGCGGGACTCAATGAGCAGTTCTTC
TRBJ2-1 | TRBV6-1 | NA | TRBD2 | CASSQGLAVNEQFF | TGTGCCAGCAGCCAGGGACTAGCGGTCAATGAGCAGTTCTTC
TRBJ1-5 | TRBV28 | NA | NA | CASSLPGPQPQHF | TGTGCCAGCAGTTTACCCGGACCACAGCCCCAGCATTTT
TRBJ2-7 | TRBV6-1 | NA | TRBD1 | CASSEVSRTGNEQYF | TGTGCCAGCAGTGAAGTTTCCCGGACAGGGAACGAGCAGTACTTC
TRBJ2-2 | TRBV7-9 | NA | NA | CASSLLLTGELFF | TGTGCCAGCAGCTTACTCCTAACCGGGGAGCTGTTTTTT
TRBJ1-2 | TRBV7-3 | NA | TRBD1 | CASSSTGLYGYTF | TGTGCCAGCAGCTCGACAGGGCTTTATGGCTACACCTTC
TRBJ2-3 | TRBV5-4 | NA | NA | CASSFFIDTQYF | TGTGCCAGCAGCTTCTTCATAGATACGCAGTATTTT
TRBJ2-4 | TRBV7-9 | NA | NA | CASSLNPGIQYF | TGTGCCAGCAGCTTAAATCCGGGCATTCAGTACTTC
TRBJ1-1 | TRBV7-3 | NA | TRBD1 | CASSRDRAGTEAFF | TGTGCCAGCAGCCGGGACAGGGCCGGCACTGAAGCTTTCTTT
TRBJ1-1 | TRBV19 | NA | NA | CASSLPDTEAFF | TGTGCCAGTAGTTTGCCAGACACTGAAGCTTTCTTT
TRBJ2-5 | TRBV5-5 | NA | TRBD2 | CASKGLAGGKETQYF | TGTGCCAGCAAAGGACTAGCGGGGGGGAAAGAGACCCAGTACTTC
TRBJ1-2 | TRBV9 | NA | NA | CASSVDQGPYGYTF | TGTGCCAGCAGCGTAGATCAGGGCCCCTATGGCTACACCTTC
TRBJ1-2 | TRBV28 | NA | TRBD1 | CASSLGRIGQDGIYGYTF | TGTGCCAGCAGTTTAGGTCGGATAGGACAGGACGGTATTTATGGCTACACCTTC
TRBJ2-6 | TRBV11-2 | NA | TRBD1 | CASSRQGQGANSGANVLTF | TGTGCCAGCAGCAGGCAAGGACAGGGGGCCAACTCTGGGGCCAACGTCCTGACTTTC
TRBJ2-7 | TRBV27 | once | NA | CASSQGQAYEQYF | TGTGCCAGCAGTCAGGGACAAGCCTACGAGCAGTACTTC
TRBJ2-1 | TRBV6-6 | NA | NA | CANRQATNEQFF | TGTGCCAACAGGCAGGCTACGAATGAGCAGTTCTTC
TRBJ1-4 | TRBV5-1 | NA | NA | CASSSPGSGKLFF | TGCGCCAGCAGTTCTCCGGGTTCCGGAAAACTGTTTTTT
TRBJ2-7 | TRBV2 | NA | NA | CASSLGPHEQYF | TGTGCCAGCAGTCTGGGACCCCACGAGCAGTACTTC
TRBJ1-5 | TRBV28 | NA | NA | CASTLQGRNQPQHF | TGTGCCAGCACCTTACAGGGCCGCAATCAGCCCCAGCATTTT
TRBJ1-5 | TRBV7-2 | NA | TRBD1 | CASSRGQGGQPQHF | TGTGCCAGCAGCAGAGGACAGGGCGGACAGCCCCAGCATTTT
TRBJ1-3 | TRBV7-8 | NA | NA | CASSSRQASGNTIYF | TGTGCCAGCAGCTCCCGACAGGCCTCTGGAAACACCATATATTTT
TRBJ2-2 | TRBV28 | NA | NA | CASSPGGASFENTGELFF | TGTGCCAGCAGCCCCGGAGGGGCCAGCTTTGAGAACACCGGGGAGCTGTTTTTT
TRBJ1-1 | TRBV5-1 | NA | TRBD1 | CASSLGTGGEAFF | TGCGCCAGCAGCTTAGGGACAGGGGGTGAAGCTTTCTTT
TRBJ2-7 | TRBV12-5 | NA | NA | CASQGNSYEQYF | TGTGCTAGTCAGGGCAACTCCTACGAGCAGTACTTC
TRBJ1-1 | TRBV7-3 | NA | TRBD1 | CASSPTGGNTEAFF | TGTGCCAGCAGCCCCACAGGGGGGAACACTGAAGCTTTCTTT